The rows below give T cell receptor beta chains drawn from one sample of a study of shared clonotypes between healthy human individuals. Produced via immunoSEQ multiplex PCR; TCRdb's table is partial and in-frame only. The data show millions of clones, approximately 94% seen once. The sequencing sample was made of naive CD8+ T cells sorted from blood. All receptors come from a man between 18 and 29 years old in good health. CDR3s include the opening cysteine and the closing phenylalanine or tryptophan. Fields, in order: J gene, D gene, V gene, clone size, CDR3 protein, CDR3 DNA. The D gene is left open where the match is weak. Not all rows give a size; the values are once, few, many and, for expanded clones, a class.

>TRBJ2-7|TRBD2|TRBV2|-
CASMRRIAGDYEQYF
TGTGCCAGCATGAGGAGGATAGCGGGGGACTACGAGCAGTACTTC
>TRBJ2-3|-|TRBV29-1|-
CSVAGNSDTQYF
TGCAGCGTTGCGGGGAATTCAGATACGCAGTATTTT
>TRBJ2-7|TRBD1|TRBV5-1|-
CASSFGRGSSYEQYF
TGCGCCAGCAGCTTCGGCAGGGGGAGCTCCTACGAGCAGTACTTC
>TRBJ2-3|-|TRBV7-9|-
CASSPSTDTQYF
TGTGCCAGCAGCCCGAGCACAGATACGCAGTATTTT
>TRBJ2-7|-|TRBV13|once
CASSLGRYEQYF
TGTGCCAGCAGCTTAGGCCGGTACGAGCAGTACTTC
>TRBJ2-3|TRBD1|TRBV2|-
CASSSPDRGSTDTQYF
TGTGCCAGCAGTAGCCCGGACAGGGGTTCCACAGATACGCAGTATTTT
>TRBJ2-4|-|TRBV5-6|-
CASSLGRGIKNIQYF
TGTGCCAGCAGCTTGGGTAGAGGGATCAAAAACATTCAGTACTTC
>TRBJ2-7|-|TRBV28|-
CASSLFAAYEQYF
TGTGCCAGCAGTTTATTCGCAGCCTACGAGCAGTACTTC
>TRBJ2-7|TRBD1|TRBV5-6|-
CASSGDRDYEQYF
TGTGCCAGCAGCGGGGACAGGGACTACGAGCAGTACTTC
>TRBJ2-5|-|TRBV7-6|-
CASSLEAEQETQYF
TGTGCCAGCAGCTTAGAGGCCGAACAAGAGACCCAGTACTTC
>TRBJ1-5|-|TRBV19|once
CASSIDWVLNQPQHF
TGTGCCAGTAGTATAGACTGGGTCCTCAATCAGCCCCAGCATTTT
>TRBJ2-7|TRBD2|TRBV7-9|-
CASSLGLAGAYEQYF
TGTGCCAGCAGCTTGGGACTAGCGGGGGCCTACGAGCAGTACTTC
>TRBJ1-2|-|TRBV6-1|-
CADQPPNYGYTF
TGTGCCGATCAACCACCTAACTATGGCTACACCTTC
>TRBJ2-3|TRBD2|TRBV9|-
CASSVDPGEGDTQYF
TGTGCCAGCAGCGTAGATCCCGGGGAGGGAGATACGCAGTATTTT
>TRBJ2-1|TRBD1|TRBV5-4|-
CASSRGQVGEHNEQFF
TGTGCCAGCAGCCGCGGACAGGTGGGGGAACACAATGAGCAGTTCTTC
>TRBJ2-2|-|TRBV9|-
CASSVGSRELFF
TGTGCCAGCAGCGTAGGGAGTAGGGAGCTGTTTTTT
>TRBJ1-1|-|TRBV7-2|-
CASSPNVGTEAFF
TGTGCCAGCAGCCCCAATGTAGGCACTGAAGCTTTCTTT
>TRBJ2-7|TRBD1|TRBV11-2|-
CASSYQSGTGYEQYF
TGTGCCAGCAGCTATCAGTCGGGGACAGGTTACGAGCAGTACTTC
>TRBJ1-4|-|TRBV21-1|-
CASSIRTGNSEKLFF
TGTGCCAGCAGCATCAGGACAGGGAACAGTGAAAAACTGTTTTTT
>TRBJ2-1|-|TRBV4-1|once
CASSQDPGTVYNEQFF
TGCGCCAGCAGCCAAGATCCCGGGACGGTCTACAATGAGCAGTTCTTC
>TRBJ2-2|-|TRBV6-6|-
CASSYMNGELFF
TGTGCCAGCAGTTACATGAACGGGGAGCTGTTTTTT
>TRBJ1-2|-|TRBV27|-
CASSSDGDGSNYGYTF
TGTGCCAGCAGTTCTGATGGGGACGGTTCTAACTATGGCTACACCTTC
>TRBJ2-7|-|TRBV7-6|-
CASSHRGSYYEQYF
TGTGCCAGCAGTCACCGGGGCTCCTACTACGAGCAGTACTTC
>TRBJ2-1|TRBD2|TRBV6-5|once
CASSYLAGSYNEQFF
TGTGCCAGCAGTTACCTAGCGGGATCCTACAATGAGCAGTTCTTC
>TRBJ2-1|-|TRBV28|-
CASSFTGSGNEQFF
TGTGCCAGCAGTTTTACAGGGTCCGGGAATGAGCAGTTCTTC
>TRBJ1-1|-|TRBV13|-
CASSSDKNTEAFF
TGTGCCAGCAGCTCTGACAAGAACACTGAAGCTTTCTTT
>TRBJ1-4|-|TRBV2|-
CASSEEGHSGEKLFF
TGTGCCAGCAGTGAAGAGGGCCATTCCGGTGAAAAACTGTTTTTT
>TRBJ1-4|-|TRBV2|-
CARSTGTNEKLFF
TGTGCCAGATCGACAGGAACTAATGAAAAACTGTTTTTT
>TRBJ1-5|TRBD1|TRBV15|-
CATSREDRDNQPQHF
TGTGCCACCAGCAGAGAGGACAGGGACAATCAGCCCCAGCATTTT
>TRBJ1-3|-|TRBV7-9|-
CASSPPPGNTIYF
TGTGCCAGCAGCCCCCCCCCTGGAAACACCATATATTTT
>TRBJ2-7|TRBD1|TRBV6-4|-
CASSANPGQGYEQYF
TGTGCCAGCAGTGCCAACCCGGGACAGGGCTACGAGCAGTACTTC
>TRBJ2-4|-|TRBV15|-
CATSADLGAINIQYF
TGTGCCACCAGCGCAGACTTGGGGGCGATAAACATTCAGTACTTC
>TRBJ2-7|TRBD2|TRBV27|-
CASRAGGPVNEQYF
TGTGCCAGCAGGGCGGGAGGGCCTGTAAACGAGCAGTACTTC
>TRBJ2-3|TRBD1|TRBV27|-
CASSLGQAENTQYF
TGTGCCAGCAGTTTGGGACAGGCCGAAAATACGCAGTATTTT
>TRBJ2-5|-|TRBV19|-
CAIQPKGGPAETQYF
TGTGCCATACAGCCGAAGGGGGGCCCCGCGGAGACCCAGTACTTC
>TRBJ2-2|-|TRBV4-3|-
CASSPLGAGYTGELFF
TGCGCCAGCAGCCCCTTGGGCGCGGGATACACCGGGGAGCTGTTTTTT
>TRBJ2-1|-|TRBV19|once
CASSDQGTLPYNEQFF
TGTGCCAGTAGTGACCAGGGGACCCTACCCTACAATGAGCAGTTCTTC
>TRBJ1-3|-|TRBV6-5|-
CASSYDFSSGNTIYF
TGTGCCAGCAGTTACGACTTCAGCTCTGGAAACACCATATATTTT
>TRBJ2-7|-|TRBV29-1|-
CSVSAGGYEQYF
TGCAGCGTTTCAGCCGGGGGCTACGAGCAGTACTTC
>TRBJ2-7|TRBD2|TRBV27|-
CASSLGPGTSGYEQYF
TGTGCCAGCAGTTTAGGTCCCGGGACTAGCGGCTACGAGCAGTACTTC
>TRBJ1-1|-|TRBV6-1|-
CASSVPPSTEAFF
TGTGCCAGCAGTGTTCCCCCCAGCACTGAAGCTTTCTTT
>TRBJ2-5|-|TRBV19|-
CASSLEPLGTQYF
TGTGCCAGTAGCCTGGAACCCCTAGGGACCCAGTACTTC
>TRBJ2-7|-|TRBV7-9|-
CASSFLAGEQYF
TGTGCCAGCAGCTTCCTCGCTGGCGAGCAGTACTTC
>TRBJ2-2|-|TRBV5-1|-
CASSYDITGELFF
TGCGCCAGCAGCTACGACATCACCGGGGAGCTGTTTTTT
>TRBJ1-1|TRBD1|TRBV10-2|-
CASSEGTGDMNTEAFF
TGCGCCAGCAGTGAAGGGACAGGGGATATGAACACTGAAGCTTTCTTT